This TCR beta chain appears in the sequencing data of a study of shared clonotypes between healthy human individuals. Libraries were prepared by immunoSEQ multiplex PCR; TCRdb keeps only in-frame clonotypes and omits some of them. The repertoire holds around 610,000 clones, with 90% to 97% as singletons. Germline values: CDR1 LGHNA, CDR2 YNFKEQ. V was cut by 0 bases and J by 7 bases, with 21 bases left in between. CDR3 length: 18 residues. Selected positively for CCR7 and CD45RO-negative, naive CD8 cells excluded terminally differentiated effector memory CD45RA+ cells. This chain links TRBV4-2 with TRBJ2-2; D gene uncertain. The source of this sequence is a woman aged 25 to 39 in good health. The sequenced material came from naive CD8+ T cells sorted from blood. CDR3 loop: CASSQEGNALAFGGELFF. Here the CDR3 DNA reads TGTGCCAGCAGCCAAGAGGGAAATGCGCTCGCCTTTGGCGGGGAGCTGTTTTTT.